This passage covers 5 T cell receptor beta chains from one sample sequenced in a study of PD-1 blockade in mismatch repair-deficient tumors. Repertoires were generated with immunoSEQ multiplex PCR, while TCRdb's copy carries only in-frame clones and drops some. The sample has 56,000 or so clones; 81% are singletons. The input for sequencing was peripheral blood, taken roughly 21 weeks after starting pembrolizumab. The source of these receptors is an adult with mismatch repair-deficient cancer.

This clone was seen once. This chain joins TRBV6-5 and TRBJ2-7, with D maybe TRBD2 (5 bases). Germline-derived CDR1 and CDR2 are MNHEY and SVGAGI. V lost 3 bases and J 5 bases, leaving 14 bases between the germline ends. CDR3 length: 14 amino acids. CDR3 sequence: CASSYSEGWDEQYF. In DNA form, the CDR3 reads TGTGCCAGCAGTTATAGCGAGGGTTGGGACGAGCAGTACTTC.

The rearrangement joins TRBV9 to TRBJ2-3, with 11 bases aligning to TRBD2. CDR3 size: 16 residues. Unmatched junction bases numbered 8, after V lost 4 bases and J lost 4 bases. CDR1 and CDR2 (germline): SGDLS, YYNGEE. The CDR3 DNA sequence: TGTGCCAGCAGCTCCTTAGCGGGAGGGCCATCAGATACGCAGTATTTT. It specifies CASSSLAGGPSDTQYF. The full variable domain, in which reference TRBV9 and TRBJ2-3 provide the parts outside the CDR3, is DSGVTQTPKHLITATGQRVTLRCSPRSGDLSVYWYQQSLDQGLQFLIQYYNGEERAKGNILERFSAQQFPDLHSELNLSSLELGDSALYFCASSSLAGGPSDTQYFGPGTRLTVL.

The DNA for the CDR3 is TGTGCCAGCAGCTTAAATAGCGGAGACAATGAGCAGTTCTTC. Its translation is CASSLNSGDNEQFF. The chain uses TRBV7-2 and TRBJ2-1; tentatively, D is TRBD2 (6 bases). Between the trimmed V and J ends, which lost 2 bases and 5 bases, there was a span of 10 bases. The length of the CDR3 is 14 residues. Germline V lookup: CDR1 SGHTA, CDR2 FQGNSA.

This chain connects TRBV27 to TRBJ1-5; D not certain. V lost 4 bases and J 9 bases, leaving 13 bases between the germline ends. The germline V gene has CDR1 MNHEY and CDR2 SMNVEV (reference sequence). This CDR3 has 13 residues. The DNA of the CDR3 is TGTGCCAGCAGTTCGGGCAGCTTAAGGCCCCAGCATTTT. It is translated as CASSSGSLRPQHF.

The CDR3 nucleotides are TGTGCCAGTAGTATAGATCTCGGGACTACGAGGGAGCAGTACTTC. It is translated as CASSIDLGTTREQYF. V gene TRBV19 combines with J gene TRBJ2-7; TRBD2 matches 7 bases. CDR3 length: 15 residues. The J segment lost 7 bases and the V segment lost 0 bases, leaving 9 bases of the junction unmatched. Germline assignment: CDR1 LNHDA and CDR2 SQIVND (reference sequence).